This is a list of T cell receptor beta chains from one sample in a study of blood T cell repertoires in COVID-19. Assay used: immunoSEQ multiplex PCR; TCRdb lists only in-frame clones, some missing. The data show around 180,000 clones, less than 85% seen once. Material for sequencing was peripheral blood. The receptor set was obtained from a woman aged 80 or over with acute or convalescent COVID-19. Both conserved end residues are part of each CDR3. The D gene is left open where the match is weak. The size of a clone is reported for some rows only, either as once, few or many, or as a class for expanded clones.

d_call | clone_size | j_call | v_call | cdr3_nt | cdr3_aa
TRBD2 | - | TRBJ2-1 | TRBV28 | TGTGCCAGCAGTTCGACTAGCGGGGTGGTAAATGAGCAGTTCTTC | CASSSTSGVVNEQFF
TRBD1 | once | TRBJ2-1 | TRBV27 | TGTGCCAGCAGCCACACCCTGCTCCGGGACAGGGGCTACAATGAGCAGTTCTTC | CASSHTLLRDRGYNEQFF
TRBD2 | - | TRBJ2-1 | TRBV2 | TGTGCCAGCAGTTACCAAGCGGGGGCATCGGAGCAGTTCTTC | CASSYQAGASEQFF
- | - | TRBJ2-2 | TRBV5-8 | TGTGCCAGCAGCTTGATGGGCCCGAACACCGGGGAGCTGTTTTTT | CASSLMGPNTGELFF
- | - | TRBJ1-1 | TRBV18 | TGTGCCAGCTCACCACTGACAGCCACTGAAGCTTTCTTT | CASSPLTATEAFF
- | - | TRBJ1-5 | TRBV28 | TGTGCCAGCAGTCCTACAGGGACGGGTCAGCCCCAGCATTTT | CASSPTGTGQPQHF
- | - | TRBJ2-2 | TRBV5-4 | TGTGCCAGCAGCTCGACTAGTCAGAACACCGGGGAGCTGTTTTTT | CASSSTSQNTGELFF
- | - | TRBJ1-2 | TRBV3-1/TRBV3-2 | TGTGCCAGCAGCCAAGCCCAGCGGACGGAGGGCTACACCTTC | CASSQAQRTEGYTF
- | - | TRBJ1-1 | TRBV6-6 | TGTGCCAGCAGCCCGCAAGTGGGGGCCGGGGCTGAAGCTTTCTTT | CASSPQVGAGAEAFF
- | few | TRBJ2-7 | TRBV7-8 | TGTGCCAGCAGCTTTAAAAAGGGGCCAACCTACGAGCAGTACTTC | CASSFKKGPTYEQYF